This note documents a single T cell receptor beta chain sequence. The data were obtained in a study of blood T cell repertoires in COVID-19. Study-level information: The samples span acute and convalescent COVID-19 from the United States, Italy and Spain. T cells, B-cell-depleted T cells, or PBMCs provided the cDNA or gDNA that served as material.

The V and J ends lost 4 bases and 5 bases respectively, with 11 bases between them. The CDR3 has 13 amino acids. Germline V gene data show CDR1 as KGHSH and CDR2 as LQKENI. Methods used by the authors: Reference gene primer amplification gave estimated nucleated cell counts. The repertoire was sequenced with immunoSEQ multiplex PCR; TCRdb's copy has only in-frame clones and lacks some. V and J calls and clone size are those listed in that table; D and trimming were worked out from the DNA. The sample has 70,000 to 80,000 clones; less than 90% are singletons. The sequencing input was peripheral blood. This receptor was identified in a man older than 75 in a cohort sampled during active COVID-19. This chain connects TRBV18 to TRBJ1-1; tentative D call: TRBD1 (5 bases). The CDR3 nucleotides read TGTGCCAGCTCACAATCAGGGATGACTGAAGCTTTCTTT. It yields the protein CASSQSGMTEAFF.